A selection of T cell receptor beta chains follows, all from one sample in a study of blood T cell repertoires in COVID-19. Method: immunoSEQ multiplex PCR; TCRdb's copy keeps in-frame clones and lacks some. The sample holds some 310,000 clones, around 87% seen once. What was sequenced was peripheral blood. The origin of the receptors is a woman aged 40 to 49 with COVID-19, enrolled during active disease. Both conserved end residues are part of each CDR3. D genes are given only for firm matches. Clone size is given for some rows only: seen once, a few or many times, or a class if the clone is expanded.

v_call	j_call	d_call	clone_size	cdr3_nt	cdr3_aa
TRBV28	TRBJ2-1	NA	NA	TGTGCCACTAGAAGGATAGAGGTCAATGAGCAGTTCTTC	CATRRIEVNEQFF
TRBV6-5	TRBJ1-2	TRBD1	once	TGTGCCAGTAGGACAGGGCTCGGGGGGCACTATGGCTACACCTTC	CASRTGLGGHYGYTF
TRBV5-4	TRBJ2-7	TRBD2	NA	TGTGCCAGCAGCAAGGGACTAGCGGGAGGTGACTACGAGCAGTACTTC	CASSKGLAGGDYEQYF
TRBV5-1	TRBJ2-7	TRBD2	NA	TGCGCCAGCAGCGGGGGACTAGCGCGGATACCATCCTACGAGCAGTACTTC	CASSGGLARIPSYEQYF
TRBV5-1	TRBJ1-4	NA	NA	TGCGCCAGCAGACGAGACACTCTTACTAATGAAAAACTGTTTTTT	CASRRDTLTNEKLFF
TRBV4-1	TRBJ2-7	NA	NA	TGCGCCAGCAGCCCGGGCGGCAGGGTGAACGAGCAGTACTTC	CASSPGGRVNEQYF
TRBV6-2/TRBV6-3	TRBJ2-7	TRBD1	NA	TGTGCCAGCAGTTATCACCGGGACAGGGGAAACGAGCAGTACTTC	CASSYHRDRGNEQYF
TRBV10-3	TRBJ2-7	TRBD1	NA	TGTGCCATCAGTGAGACAGGGGCGCGAGAGCAGTACTTC	CAISETGAREQYF
TRBV6-6	TRBJ2-1	TRBD2	NA	TGTGCCAGCAGCGGCGGGGGGCTCTCCTACAATGAGCAGTTCTTC	CASSGGGLSYNEQFF
TRBV10-3	TRBJ1-1	TRBD1	NA	TGTGCCATCAGCCGACAGGGGGCGCGAACTGAAGCTTTCTTT	CAISRQGARTEAFF
TRBV6-1	TRBJ2-3	TRBD1	NA	TGTGCCAGCAGGGAAATAGGACAGGGGATTTCGGATACGCAGTATTTT	CASREIGQGISDTQYF
TRBV19	TRBJ1-2	NA	NA	TGTGCCAGCAGGGTGTACAACTATGGCTACACCTTC	CASRVYNYGYTF
TRBV20-1	TRBJ2-7	NA	NA	TGCAGTGCTAGTCTGGGGGGAGCGGCCGAGCAGTACTTC	CSASLGGAAEQYF
TRBV5-1	TRBJ1-4	TRBD1	NA	TGCGCCAGCAGGGGACAGTCAACTAATGAAAAACTGTTTTTT	CASRGQSTNEKLFF
TRBV5-1	TRBJ1-3	NA	NA	TGCGCCAGCAGCTTGTTGCAGGGGTCCTCTGGAAACACCATATATTTT	CASSLLQGSSGNTIYF
TRBV6-4	TRBJ2-3	TRBD1	NA	TGTGCCAGCAGTGACACAGGGGGCGCAGATACGCAGTATTTT	CASSDTGGADTQYF
TRBV24-1	TRBJ1-5	NA	NA	TGTGCCACCAGTGATTTCGACACTCAGCCCCAGCATTTT	CATSDFDTQPQHF
TRBV2	TRBJ2-1	TRBD2	NA	TGTGCCAGCAGCATAGCGGGGCCCACCTACAATGAGCAGTTCTTC	CASSIAGPTYNEQFF
TRBV13	TRBJ1-1	NA	NA	TGTGCCAGCAGCTTAAGGCGAGCGACTGAAGCTTTCTTT	CASSLRRATEAFF
TRBV28	TRBJ1-6	NA	NA	TGTGCCAGCAGTTTTTCCCCCGGTGCTAGCTCCTATAATTCACCCCTCCACTTT	CASSFSPGASSYNSPLHF
TRBV27	TRBJ2-4	NA	once	TGTGCCAGCAGTATTGGGCGTTATAAGGCCAAAAACATTCAGTACTTC	CASSIGRYKAKNIQYF
TRBV19	TRBJ1-4	NA	NA	TGTGCCACCTGCGGGTTGGCTAATGAAAAACTGTTTTTT	CATCGLANEKLFF
TRBV28	TRBJ1-5	TRBD1	NA	TGTGCCAGCAGTTTATTGAGGGGGCGTCCTAGCAATCAGCCCCAGCATTTT	CASSLLRGRPSNQPQHF